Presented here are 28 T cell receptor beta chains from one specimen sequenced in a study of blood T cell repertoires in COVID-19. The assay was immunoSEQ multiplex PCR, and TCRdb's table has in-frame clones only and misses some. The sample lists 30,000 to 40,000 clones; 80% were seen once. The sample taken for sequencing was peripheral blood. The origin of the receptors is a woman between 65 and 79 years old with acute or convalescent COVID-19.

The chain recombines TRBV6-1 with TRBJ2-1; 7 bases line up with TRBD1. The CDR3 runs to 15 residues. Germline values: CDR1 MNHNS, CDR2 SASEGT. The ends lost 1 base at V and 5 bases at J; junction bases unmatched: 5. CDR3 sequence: CASSEETGSHNEQFF. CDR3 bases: TGTGCCAGCAGTGAAGAGACAGGGAGCCACAATGAGCAGTTCTTC.

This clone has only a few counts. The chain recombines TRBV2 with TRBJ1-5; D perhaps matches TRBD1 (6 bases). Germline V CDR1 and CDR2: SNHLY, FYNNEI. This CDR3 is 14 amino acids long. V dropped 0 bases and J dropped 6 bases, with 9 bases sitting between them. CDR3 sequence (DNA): TGTGCCAGCAGTGAAGCGTCCAGGGGTCAGCCCCAGCATTTT. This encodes CASSEASRGQPQHF.

DNA for the CDR3: TGTGCCAGCAGTGTCGGTTGGGGCAGGCAGAAAAATCAGCCCCAGCATTTT. It specifies CASSVGWGRQKNQPQHF. V usage is TRBV6-4 and J usage is TRBJ1-5, with TRBD1 as a possible D gene (5 bases). The CDR3 is 17 amino acids. Germline V gives CDR1 MRHNA, CDR2 SNTAGT. The V gene lost 4 bases and the J gene lost 4 bases, with 20 bases spanning the gap.

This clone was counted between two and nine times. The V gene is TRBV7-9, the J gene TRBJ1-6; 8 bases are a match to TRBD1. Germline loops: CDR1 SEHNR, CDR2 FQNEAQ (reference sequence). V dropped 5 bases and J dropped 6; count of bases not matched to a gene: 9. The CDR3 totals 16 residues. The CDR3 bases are TGTGCCAGCAGCCGATCTGGGACAGGAGCTAATTCACCCCTCCACTTT. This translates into CASSRSGTGANSPLHF. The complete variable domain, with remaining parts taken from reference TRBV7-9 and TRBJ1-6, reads DTGVSQNPRHKITKRGQNVTFRCDPISEHNRLYWYRQTLGQGPEFLTYFQNEAQLEKSRLLSDRFSAERPKGSFSTLEIQRTEQGDSAMYLCASSRSGTGANSPLHFGNGTRLTVT.

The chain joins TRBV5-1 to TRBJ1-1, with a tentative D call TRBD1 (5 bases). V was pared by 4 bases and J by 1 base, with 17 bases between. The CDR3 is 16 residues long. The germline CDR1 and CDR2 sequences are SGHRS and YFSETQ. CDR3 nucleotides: TGCGCCAGCAGCCCGGCTGGTAGGGGAGGGAACACTGAAGCTTTCTTT. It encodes CASSPAGRGGNTEAFF. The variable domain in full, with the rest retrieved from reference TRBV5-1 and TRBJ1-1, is KAGVTQTPRYLIKTRGQQVTLSCSPISGHRSVSWYQQTPGQGLQFLFEYFSETQRNKGNFPGRFSGRQFSNSRSEMNVSTLELGDSALYLCASSPAGRGGNTEAFFGQGTRLTVV.

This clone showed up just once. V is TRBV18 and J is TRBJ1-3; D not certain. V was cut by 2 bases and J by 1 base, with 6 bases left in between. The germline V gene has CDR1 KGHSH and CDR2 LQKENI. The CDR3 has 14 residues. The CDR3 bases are TGTGCCAGCTCACCAGGCCCTTCTGGAAACACCATATATTTT. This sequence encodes CASSPGPSGNTIYF.

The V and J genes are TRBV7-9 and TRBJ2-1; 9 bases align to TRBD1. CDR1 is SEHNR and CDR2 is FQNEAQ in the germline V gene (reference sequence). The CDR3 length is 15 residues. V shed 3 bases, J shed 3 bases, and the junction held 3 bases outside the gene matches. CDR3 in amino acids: CASSFQTGGYNEQFF. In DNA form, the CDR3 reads TGTGCCAGCAGCTTCCAGACAGGGGGCTACAATGAGCAGTTCTTC. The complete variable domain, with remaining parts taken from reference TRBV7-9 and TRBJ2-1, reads DTGVSQNPRHKITKRGQNVTFRCDPISEHNRLYWYRQTLGQGPEFLTYFQNEAQLEKSRLLSDRFSAERPKGSFSTLEIQRTEQGDSAMYLCASSFQTGGYNEQFFGPGTRLTVL.

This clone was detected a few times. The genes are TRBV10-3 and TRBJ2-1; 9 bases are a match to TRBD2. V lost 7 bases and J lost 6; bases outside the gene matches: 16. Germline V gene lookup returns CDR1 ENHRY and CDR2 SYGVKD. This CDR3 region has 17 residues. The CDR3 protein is CAIMPFSGGVLVNEQFF. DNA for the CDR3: TGTGCCATCATGCCTTTTAGCGGGGGTGTTCTAGTCAATGAGCAGTTCTTC.

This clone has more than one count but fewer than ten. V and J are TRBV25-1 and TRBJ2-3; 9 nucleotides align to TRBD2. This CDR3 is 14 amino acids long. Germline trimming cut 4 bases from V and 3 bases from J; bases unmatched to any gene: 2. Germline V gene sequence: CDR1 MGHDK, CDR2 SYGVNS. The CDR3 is CASSGTSDTDTQYF. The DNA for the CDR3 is TGTGCCAGCAGTGGGACTAGCGATACAGATACGCAGTATTTT.

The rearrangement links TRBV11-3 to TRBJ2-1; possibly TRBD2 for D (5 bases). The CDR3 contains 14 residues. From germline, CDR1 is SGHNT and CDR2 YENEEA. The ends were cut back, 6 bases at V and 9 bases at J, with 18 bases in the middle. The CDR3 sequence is CASSHPGERSEQFF. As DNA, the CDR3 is TGTGCCAGCAGTCATCCCGGGGAGAGGAGTGAGCAGTTCTTC. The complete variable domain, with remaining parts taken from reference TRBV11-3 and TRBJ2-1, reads EAGVVQSPRYKIIEKKQPVAFWCNPISGHNTLYWYLQNLGQGPELLIRYENEEAVDDSQLPKDRFSAERLKGVDSTLKIQPAELGDSAVYLCASSHPGERSEQFFGPGTRLTVL.

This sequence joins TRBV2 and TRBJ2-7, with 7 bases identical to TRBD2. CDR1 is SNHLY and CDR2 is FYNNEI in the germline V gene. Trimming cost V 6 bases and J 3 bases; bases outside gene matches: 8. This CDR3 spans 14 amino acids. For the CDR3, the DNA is TGTGCCAGCAGCGCACTAGCGATTTTCTACGAGCAGTACTTC. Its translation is CASSALAIFYEQYF.

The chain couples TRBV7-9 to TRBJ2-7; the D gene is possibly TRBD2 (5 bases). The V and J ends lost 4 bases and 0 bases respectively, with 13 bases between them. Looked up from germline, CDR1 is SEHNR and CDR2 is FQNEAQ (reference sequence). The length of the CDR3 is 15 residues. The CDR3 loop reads CASSSVGSLSYEQYF. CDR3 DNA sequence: TGTGCCAGCAGCTCAGTTGGGAGCCTCTCCTACGAGCAGTACTTC.

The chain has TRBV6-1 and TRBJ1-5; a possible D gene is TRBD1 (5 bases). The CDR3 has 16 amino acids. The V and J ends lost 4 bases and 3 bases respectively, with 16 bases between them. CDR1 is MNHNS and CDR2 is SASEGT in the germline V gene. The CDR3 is CASSAQGIRNNQPQHF. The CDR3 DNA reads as TGTGCCAGCAGTGCCCAGGGTATTCGAAACAATCAGCCCCAGCATTTT.

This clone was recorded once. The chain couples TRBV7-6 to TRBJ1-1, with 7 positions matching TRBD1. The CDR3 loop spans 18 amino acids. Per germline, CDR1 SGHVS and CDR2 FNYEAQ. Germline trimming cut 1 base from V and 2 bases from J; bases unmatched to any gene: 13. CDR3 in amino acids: CASSLVPGDSYGNTEAFF. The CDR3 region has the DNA TGTGCCAGCAGCTTAGTGCCGGGGGACAGCTATGGAAACACTGAAGCTTTCTTT.

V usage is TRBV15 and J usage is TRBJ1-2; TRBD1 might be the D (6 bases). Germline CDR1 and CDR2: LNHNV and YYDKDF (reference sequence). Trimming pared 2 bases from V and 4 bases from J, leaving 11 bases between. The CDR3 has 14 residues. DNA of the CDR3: TGTGCCACCAGCAGATTACAGGGATCCTATGGCTACACCTTC. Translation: CATSRLQGSYGYTF.

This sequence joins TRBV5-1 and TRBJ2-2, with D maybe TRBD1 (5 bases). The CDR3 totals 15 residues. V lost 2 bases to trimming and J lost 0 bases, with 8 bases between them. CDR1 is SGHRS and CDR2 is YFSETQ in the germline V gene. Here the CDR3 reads CASSFQGSNTGELFF. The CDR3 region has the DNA TGCGCCAGCAGCTTTCAGGGTTCGAACACCGGGGAGCTGTTTTTT.

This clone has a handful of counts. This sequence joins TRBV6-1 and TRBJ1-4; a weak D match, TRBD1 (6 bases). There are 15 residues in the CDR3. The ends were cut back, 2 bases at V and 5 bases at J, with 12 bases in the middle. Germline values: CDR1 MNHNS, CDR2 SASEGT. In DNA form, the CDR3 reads TGTGCCAGCAGTGAACGAGGACAGCAGAATGAAAAACTGTTTTTT. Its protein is CASSERGQQNEKLFF.

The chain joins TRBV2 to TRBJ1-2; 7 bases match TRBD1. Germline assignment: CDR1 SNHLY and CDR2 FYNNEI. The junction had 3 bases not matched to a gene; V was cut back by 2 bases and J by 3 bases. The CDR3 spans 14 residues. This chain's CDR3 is CASSENRGDYGYTF. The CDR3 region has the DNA TGTGCCAGCAGTGAAAACAGGGGCGACTATGGCTACACCTTC.

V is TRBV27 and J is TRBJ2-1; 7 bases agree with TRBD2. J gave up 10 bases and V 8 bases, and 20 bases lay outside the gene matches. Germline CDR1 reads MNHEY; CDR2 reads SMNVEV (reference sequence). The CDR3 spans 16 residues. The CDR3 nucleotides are TGTGCCAGCGCCAGGAGGACTAGTTGGCTTGGTAGGGAGCAGTTCTTC. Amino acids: CASARRTSWLGREQFF.

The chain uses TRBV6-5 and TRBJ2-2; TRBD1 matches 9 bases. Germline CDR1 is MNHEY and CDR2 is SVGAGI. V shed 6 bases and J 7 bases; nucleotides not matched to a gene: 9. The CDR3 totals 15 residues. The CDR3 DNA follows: TGTGCCAGCAGCTTCATGACAGGGGGGATCGGGGAGCTGTTTTTT. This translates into CASSFMTGGIGELFF.

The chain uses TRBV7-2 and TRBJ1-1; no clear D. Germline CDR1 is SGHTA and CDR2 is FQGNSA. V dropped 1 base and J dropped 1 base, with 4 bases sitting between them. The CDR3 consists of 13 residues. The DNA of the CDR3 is TGTGCCAGCAGCTTAGTCAAGAACACTGAAGCTTTCTTT. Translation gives CASSLVKNTEAFF.

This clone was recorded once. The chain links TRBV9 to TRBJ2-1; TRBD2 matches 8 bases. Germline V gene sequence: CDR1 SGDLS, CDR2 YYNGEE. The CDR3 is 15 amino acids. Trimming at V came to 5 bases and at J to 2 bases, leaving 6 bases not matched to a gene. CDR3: CASSSSGYTYNEQFF. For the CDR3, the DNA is TGTGCCAGCAGTTCTAGCGGGTATACCTACAATGAGCAGTTCTTC.

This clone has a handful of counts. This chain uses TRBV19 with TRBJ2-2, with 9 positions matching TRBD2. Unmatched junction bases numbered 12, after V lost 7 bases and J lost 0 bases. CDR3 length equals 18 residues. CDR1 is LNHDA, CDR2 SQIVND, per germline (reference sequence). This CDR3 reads CASTNRGLARANTGELFF. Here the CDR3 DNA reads TGTGCCAGTACCAATCGAGGACTAGCGAGGGCGAACACCGGGGAGCTGTTTTTT.

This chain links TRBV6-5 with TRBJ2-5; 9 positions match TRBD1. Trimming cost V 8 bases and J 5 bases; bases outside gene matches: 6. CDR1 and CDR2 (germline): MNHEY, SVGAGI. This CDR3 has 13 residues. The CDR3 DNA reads TGTGCCAGCGAGACAGGGGGGGGTGAGACCCAGTACTTC. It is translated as CASETGGGETQYF.

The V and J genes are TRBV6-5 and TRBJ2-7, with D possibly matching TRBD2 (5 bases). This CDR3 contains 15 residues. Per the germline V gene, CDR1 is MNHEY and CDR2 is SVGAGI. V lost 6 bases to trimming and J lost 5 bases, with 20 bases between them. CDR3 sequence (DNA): TGTGCCAGCAGACCCGGCTCGGGGAGAACAGACGAGCAGTACTTC. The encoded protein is CASRPGSGRTDEQYF.

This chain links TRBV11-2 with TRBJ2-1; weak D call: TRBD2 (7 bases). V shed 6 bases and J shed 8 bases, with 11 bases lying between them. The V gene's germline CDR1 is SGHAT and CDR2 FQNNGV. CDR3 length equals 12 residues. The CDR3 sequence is CASSTGGYEQFF. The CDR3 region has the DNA TGTGCCAGCAGTACGGGGGGCTATGAGCAGTTCTTC.

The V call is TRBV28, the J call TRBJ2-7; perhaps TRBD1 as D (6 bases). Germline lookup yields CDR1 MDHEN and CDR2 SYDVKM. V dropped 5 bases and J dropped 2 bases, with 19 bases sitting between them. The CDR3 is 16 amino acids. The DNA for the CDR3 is TGTGCCAGCAGTCCACAAGAACTGGCAGGGGCCTACGAGCAGTACTTC. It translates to CASSPQELAGAYEQYF. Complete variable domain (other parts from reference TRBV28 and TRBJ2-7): DVKVTQSSRYLVKRTGEKVFLECVQDMDHENMFWYRQDPGLGLRLIYFSYDVKMKEKGDIPEGYSVSREKKERFSLILESASTNQTSMYLCASSPQELAGAYEQYFGPGTRLTVT.

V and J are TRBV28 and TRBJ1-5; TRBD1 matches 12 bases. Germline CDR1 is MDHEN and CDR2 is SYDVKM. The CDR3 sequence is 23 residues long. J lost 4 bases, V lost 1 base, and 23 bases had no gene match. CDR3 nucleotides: TGTGCCAGCAGTTTATTTGCCGGGAACCGGGACAGGGGGCAAGGAATAAGGAATCAGCCCCAGCATTTT. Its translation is CASSLFAGNRDRGQGIRNQPQHF.